This T cell receptor (beta chain) was found in a study of blood T cell repertoires in COVID-19. Per germline, CDR1 MGHRA and CDR2 YSYEKL. Trimming cost V 0 bases and J 3 bases, with 15 bases left between them. This CDR3 is 16 amino acids long. Clones were read by immunoSEQ multiplex PCR, and TCRdb kept only the in-frame ones, dropping some. The sample shows 110,000 to 150,000 clones, 82% of them seen only once. This TCR derives from a woman over 75 with acute or convalescent COVID-19. The chain carries TRBV4-1 and TRBJ2-7; D call uncertain. Sequencing was performed on peripheral blood. The CDR3 nucleotides read TGCGCCAGCAGCCAAGACGGAGACGCAGCCCTCTACGAGCAGTACTTC. Its translation is CASSQDGDAALYEQYF.